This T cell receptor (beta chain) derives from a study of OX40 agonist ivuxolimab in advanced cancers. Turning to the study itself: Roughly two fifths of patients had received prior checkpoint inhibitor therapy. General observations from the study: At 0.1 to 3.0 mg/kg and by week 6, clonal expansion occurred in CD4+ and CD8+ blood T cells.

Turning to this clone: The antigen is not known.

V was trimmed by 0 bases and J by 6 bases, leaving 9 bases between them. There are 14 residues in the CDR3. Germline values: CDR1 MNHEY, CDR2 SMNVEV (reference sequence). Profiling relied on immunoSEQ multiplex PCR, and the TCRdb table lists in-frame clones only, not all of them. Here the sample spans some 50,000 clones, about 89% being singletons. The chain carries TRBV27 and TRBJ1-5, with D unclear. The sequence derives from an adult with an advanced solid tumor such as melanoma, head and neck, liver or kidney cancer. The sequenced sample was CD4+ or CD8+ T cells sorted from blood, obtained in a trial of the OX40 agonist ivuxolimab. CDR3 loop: CASSLSRISQPQHF. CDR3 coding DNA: TGTGCCAGCAGTTTATCCCGGATATCTCAGCCCCAGCATTTT.